These 20 T cell receptor beta chains were sequenced from one sample in a study of T cells after yellow fever vaccination. TCRdb recomputed calls from the 5' RACE reads with MiXCR, one row per CDR3 protein. The repertoire has roughly 160,000 distinct CDR3 sequences, 6% to 7.5% of them found once; the top ten carry about 2.5%. Material: CD4+ T cells sorted from PBMCs, obtained 5 days after the first yellow fever vaccination. The receptor set was obtained from a man younger than 35 who received the YFV17D yellow fever vaccine.

This clonotype was seen a handful of times. The rearrangement joins TRBV11-2 to TRBJ1-6, with a possible D match to TRBD1 (6 bases). Trimming shortened V by 4 bases and J by 13 bases, and 20 bases separated the two germline ends. The CDR3 totals 15 residues. Germline values: CDR1 SGHAT, CDR2 FQNNGV. The CDR3 DNA follows: TGTGCCAGCAGCTCGTTCCTTGGGACACCCACCCCCCTCCACTTT. It translates to CASSSFLGTPTPLHF.

The chain links TRBV12-3 or TRBV12-4 to TRBJ2-3; TRBD2 matches 9 bases. This CDR3 contains 14 residues. J was trimmed by 9 bases and V by 7 bases; bases with no gene match: 11. CDR3 sequence: CASMAGGNMGTQYF. The CDR3 nucleotides are TGTGCCAGCATGGCGGGGGGGAATATGGGAACGCAGTATTTT.

This clonotype was seen repeatedly, ten times or more. The gene calls are TRBV12-3 or TRBV12-4 and TRBJ2-1, with 9 bases aligning to TRBD2. The CDR3 is made up of 15 amino acids. With V trimmed by 2 bases and J by 4 bases, 3 bases remained unmatched. Here the CDR3 reads CASSLRLAEYNEQFF. CDR3 bases: TGTGCCAGCAGTTTACGACTAGCGGAGTACAATGAGCAGTTCTTC.

This clonotype occurred a few times. This chain connects TRBV6-2 or TRBV6-3 to TRBJ2-7; D tentatively fits TRBD1 or TRBD2 (5 bases each). This CDR3 has 13 amino acids. The germline gives CDR1 MNHEY, CDR2 SVGEGT. Between the trimmed V and J ends, which lost 7 bases and 2 bases, there was a span of 12 bases. CDR3 in amino acids: CASKWDGAYEQYF. CDR3 nucleotide sequence: TGTGCCAGCAAATGGGACGGAGCCTACGAGCAGTACTTC.

The table lists this clonotype with many counts. This rearrangement joins TRBV5-1 to TRBJ2-3, with D tentatively TRBD1 (5 bases). V was pared by 4 bases and J by 2 bases, with 17 bases between. CDR1 and CDR2 (germline): SGHRS, YFSETQ. The length of the CDR3 is 16 residues. Written as DNA, the CDR3 is TGCGCCAGCAGCCCCGGCGATGGGGCCCTCACAGATACGCAGTATTTT. Translating it yields CASSPGDGALTDTQYF.

Ten or more counts support this clonotype. V is TRBV5-1 and J is TRBJ2-3; D possibly matches TRBD1 or TRBD2 (6 bases each). V lost 2 bases, J lost 6 bases, and 13 bases lay in between. The germline V gene has CDR1 SGHRS and CDR2 YFSETQ. The CDR3 is 14 residues long. CDR3 region: CASSFQGRTDTQYF. CDR3 sequence (DNA): TGCGCCAGCAGCTTCCAGGGGAGGACGGATACGCAGTATTTT.

This clonotype appeared many times. The chain links TRBV24-1 to TRBJ2-5; no clear D. V was pared by 1 base and J by 7 bases, with 6 bases between. The germline V gene encodes CDR1 KGHDR and CDR2 SFDVKD. CDR3 length: 12 residues. CDR3 region: CATSDFRGTQYF. CDR3 coding DNA: TGTGCCACCAGTGATTTCCGAGGGACCCAGTACTTC.

This clonotype was counted ten times or more. The chain links TRBV11-1 to TRBJ2-3; no clear D. Trimming cost V 3 bases and J 2 bases, with 15 bases left between them. From germline, CDR1 is SGHAT and CDR2 FQDESV (reference sequence). CDR3 length: 16 amino acids. The DNA of the CDR3 is TGTGCCAGCAGCTTCCTTCCAGGTGGATACACAGATACGCAGTATTTT. Amino acid sequence: CASSFLPGGYTDTQYF.

This clonotype was seen repeatedly, ten times or more. The chain joins TRBV5-5 to TRBJ2-5, with D unresolved. Trimming removed 7 bases at V and 5 bases at J, with 9 bases between. The CDR3 totals 11 residues. Germline lookup yields CDR1 SGHKS and CDR2 YYEKEE (reference sequence). As DNA, the CDR3 is TGTGCCAGCCTATTCCGGGAGACCCAGTACTTC. This translates into CASLFRETQYF.

This clonotype occurred many times. The chain uses TRBV6-2 or TRBV6-3 and TRBJ2-5; tentatively, D is TRBD2 (5 bases). Trimming removed 6 bases from V and 5 bases from J, with 13 bases in between. Germline-derived CDR1 and CDR2 are MNHEY and SVGEGT. The CDR3 contains 13 residues. The CDR3 DNA is TGTGCCAGCAGACCGTGGACTGAGGAGACCCAGTACTTC. This codes for CASRPWTEETQYF.

At least ten counts were recorded for this clonotype. The rearrangement joins TRBV7-8 to TRBJ2-2, with 10 positions matching TRBD1. The germline V gene encodes CDR1 SGHVS and CDR2 FQNEAQ. Trimming at V came to 2 bases and at J to 1 base, leaving 7 bases not matched to a gene. The CDR3 extends over 18 amino acids. The CDR3, as DNA: TGTGCCAGCAGCTTAATGGGACAGGGGAAGGTGAACACCGGGGAGCTGTTTTTT. It yields the protein CASSLMGQGKVNTGELFF.

This chain connects TRBV5-1 to TRBJ1-5, with 9 bases matching TRBD1. Germline V CDR1 and CDR2: SGHRS, YFSETQ. Germline trimming cut 4 bases from V and 4 bases from J; bases unmatched to any gene: 9. The CDR3 has 16 amino acids. The CDR3, as DNA: TGCGCCAGCAGCCCGGCCGGGACAGGGCTAAATCAGCCCCAGCATTTT. Its protein product is CASSPAGTGLNQPQHF.

This clonotype was detected many times. The V and J genes are TRBV20-1 and TRBJ1-3, with D possibly TRBD1 on 6 matching bases. Germline lookup yields CDR1 DFQATT and CDR2 SNEGSKA (reference sequence). CDR3 length equals 19 residues. Between the trimmed V and J ends, which lost 3 bases and 2 bases, there was a span of 26 bases. CDR3 sequence (DNA): TGCAGTGCTAGCCTCTTTCGAGGGGGGCTCGGCTTTGCTGGAAACACCATATATTTT. Translation gives CSASLFRGGLGFAGNTIYF.

This clonotype was seen ten or more times. Here the CDR3 reads CSAPLAGGLLGEQFF. The CDR3 nucleotides read TGCAGTGCTCCCTTAGCGGGGGGTCTCCTGGGTGAGCAGTTCTTC. The rearrangement links TRBV20-1 to TRBJ2-1, with 10 bases that match TRBD2. Germline V gene data show CDR1 as DFQATT and CDR2 as SNEGSKA (reference sequence). The V and J ends lost 5 bases and 9 bases, in that order; junction bases with no gene match: 13. The CDR3 sequence is 15 residues long.

Remarks on this clonotype: A clone one base away is much larger, so this may be a read error. This rearrangement joins TRBV29-1 to TRBJ2-3; D possibly uses TRBD1 or TRBD2 (6 bases each). The CDR3 is 12 amino acids. Germline-derived CDR1 and CDR2 are SQVTM and ANQGSEA. V was clipped by 4 bases and J by 5 bases, with 10 bases between them. CDR3 in amino acids: CSVAGAGDTQYF. CDR3 sequence (DNA): TGCAGCGTTGCGGGGGCCGGAGATACGCAGTATTTT.

The gene calls are TRBV4-3 and TRBJ2-6; TRBD2 matches at 8 bases. The CDR3 spans 18 residues. Trimming took 0 bases from V and 0 from J; bases not matched to a gene: 4. Germline V CDR1 and CDR2: LGHNA, YSLEER. CDR3 coding DNA: TGCGCCAGCAGCCAAGAGCTAGCGGGTAGCTCTGGGGCCAACGTCCTGACTTTC. It translates to CASSQELAGSSGANVLTF.

There are a few counts of this clonotype. The chain couples TRBV5-4 to TRBJ1-3, with 9 bases matching TRBD1. There are 17 residues in the CDR3. Per germline, CDR1 SGHNT and CDR2 YYREEE (reference sequence). Unmatched junction bases numbered 8, after V lost 0 bases and J lost 4 bases. The CDR3 nucleotides read TGTGCCAGCAGCTTGGAACCACAGGGGGCTTGGGGAAACACCATATATTTT. Its protein is CASSLEPQGAWGNTIYF.

There are many counts of this clonotype. J is TRBJ1-5 and V is TRBV4-1; D perhaps matches TRBD1 (6 bases). With 4 bases removed from V and 3 bases from J, the gap between germline ends came to 19 bases. The CDR3 totals 17 residues. Germline CDR1 and CDR2: MGHRA and YSYEKL. This CDR3 reads CASSRRIITGLNQPQHF. In nucleotides, the CDR3 is TGCGCCAGCAGCCGGAGGATTATAACAGGGCTCAATCAGCCCCAGCATTTT.

This clonotype was counted between two and nine times. The rearrangement links TRBV28 to TRBJ2-2; TRBD2 matches at 10 bases. Per germline, CDR1 MDHEN and CDR2 SYDVKM. The CDR3 spans 15 residues. V was pared by 3 bases and J by 3 bases, with 1 base of the junction left unmatched. The CDR3 sequence is CASSFSGGYTGELFF. The DNA for the CDR3 is TGTGCCAGCAGTTTTAGCGGGGGGTACACCGGGGAGCTGTTTTTT.

Ten or more counts support this clonotype. This chain uses TRBV6-5 with TRBJ1-5; no firm D call. This CDR3 is 15 amino acids long. Looked up from germline, CDR1 is MNHEY and CDR2 is SVGAGI. Trimming removed 0 bases from V and 6 bases from J, with 12 bases in between. CDR3 bases: TGTGCCAGCAGTTACTCGTGGGGTGGTGCTCAGCCCCAGCATTTT. It encodes CASSYSWGGAQPQHF.